Described below is a single T cell receptor (beta chain) sequence and its context. Its antigen is not known. This sample stems from a study of early T cells in non-severe SARS-CoV-2 infection. Background on the study: Chains were not paired, and sequencing was done on bulk RNA from unsorted whole blood. Whole-study results and caveats: VDJdb matching, biased toward anti-spike CD8 responses, missed private and CD4 specificities.

Germline V gene sequence: CDR1 SGHAT, CDR2 FQNNGV. The CDR3 is 14 amino acids. Trimming took off 5 bases at V and 6 bases at J, with 11 bases between the two ends. Individually, cDNA molecules had unique molecular identifiers attached to them. In TCRdb, the 5' RACE reads were re-called with MiXCR into one record per CDR3 protein. The table includes tens of thousands of distinct CDR3 sequences, around 4.6% detected once. The V and J genes are TRBV11-2 and TRBJ1-6; no firm D call. The sequenced material came from whole blood. This receptor was obtained from an adult who was a healthcare worker with PCR-confirmed SARS-CoV-2 infection or an uninfected control (not recorded which). The CDR3 DNA reads as TGTGCCAGCAGCCCCATCTATGGTAATTCACCCCTCCACTTT. This codes for CASSPIYGNSPLHF. The full variable domain, rest sourced from reference TRBV11-2 and TRBJ1-6, is EAGVAQSPRYKIIEKRQSVAFWCNPISGHATLYWYQQILGQGPKLLIQFQNNGVVDDSQLPKDRFSAERLKGVDSTLKIQPAKLEDSAVYLCASSPIYGNSPLHFGNGTRLTVT.